What follows are 16 T cell receptor beta chains derived from one specimen sequenced in a study of blood T cell repertoires in COVID-19. Produced via immunoSEQ multiplex PCR; TCRdb's table is partial and in-frame only. There are tens of thousands of clones in the sample; around 90% occur only once, and 3.5% lies in the top ten. Sequenced sample: peripheral blood. The receptors originated from a human donor in a cohort sampled during active COVID-19.

V gene TRBV6-2 or TRBV6-3 combines with J gene TRBJ1-1, with TRBD1 identical over 9 bases. CDR1 and CDR2 from the germline V gene are MNHEY and SVGEGT. Unmatched junction bases numbered 9, after V lost 5 bases and J lost 5 bases. The CDR3 covers 15 residues. Here the CDR3 DNA reads TGTGCCAGCAGTGGAGGGACAGGGTCGGGGACTGAAGCTTTCTTT. Encoded protein: CASSGGTGSGTEAFF.

The J gene is TRBJ2-5, the V gene TRBV4-1; maybe TRBD2 (5 bases). CDR1 and CDR2 from the germline V gene are MGHRA and YSYEKL. V was cut by 4 bases and J by 4 bases, with 16 bases left in between. The CDR3 totals 15 residues. CDR3 protein: CASSLGLDGRETQYF. The CDR3 DNA sequence: TGCGCCAGCAGCCTAGGACTCGACGGCCGAGAGACCCAGTACTTC.

The rearrangement joins TRBV28 to TRBJ1-4; TRBD1 agrees at 8 bases. V lost 8 bases, J lost 8 bases, and 7 bases stayed unmatched. Germline CDR1 MDHEN, CDR2 SYDVKM. The CDR3 is made up of 13 amino acids. The DNA of the CDR3 is TGTGCCAGCCAGGGGGCGCAAGAAGAAAAACTGTTTTTT. Its translation is CASQGAQEEKLFF.

V gene TRBV6-2 or TRBV6-3 combines with J gene TRBJ2-7; TRBD1 agrees at 8 bases. CDR1 MNHEY and CDR2 SVGEGT come from the germline V gene. The CDR3 contains 14 residues. V shed 4 bases, J shed 3 bases, and the junction held 5 bases outside the gene matches. The CDR3: CASSWSGGVYEQYF. CDR3 bases: TGTGCCAGCAGTTGGTCAGGGGGCGTCTACGAGCAGTACTTC.

V usage is TRBV7-2 and J usage is TRBJ1-5, with a weak D call TRBD1 (6 bases). V lost 5 bases and J lost 4, with 15 bases in between. The CDR3 totals 15 residues. Germline CDR1 reads SGHTA; CDR2 reads FQGNSA. CDR3 protein: CASSGGRGLNQPQHF. CDR3 bases: TGTGCCAGCAGCGGCGGGCGGGGGCTGAATCAGCCCCAGCATTTT.

The genes are TRBV7-9 and TRBJ2-1; 15 bases map to TRBD2. After removal of 5 bases from V and 9 bases from J, the junction contained 5 bases not matched to a gene. Germline V CDR1 and CDR2: SEHNR, FQNEAQ (reference sequence). CDR3 length: 15 residues. CDR3 protein: CASSRGLAGGPEQFF. The CDR3, as DNA: TGTGCCAGCAGCCGAGGACTAGCGGGGGGGCCTGAGCAGTTCTTC.

This clone turned up a few times. In DNA form, the CDR3 reads TGTGCCAGCAGCTTAGAAGGGGGCAGTCAGCCCCAGCATTTT. Its translation is CASSLEGGSQPQHF. V gene TRBV7-9 combines with J gene TRBJ1-5; 7 bases align to TRBD1. This CDR3 has 14 amino acids. The germline V gene encodes CDR1 SEHNR and CDR2 FQNEAQ (reference sequence). V lost 1 base, J lost 6 bases, and 3 bases stayed unmatched.

V is TRBV19 and J is TRBJ2-1; tentatively, D is TRBD2 (6 bases). V dropped 2 bases and J dropped 8 bases, with 10 bases sitting between them. The CDR3 runs to 13 residues. Germline lookup yields CDR1 LNHDA and CDR2 SQIVND (reference sequence). Here the CDR3 reads CASSIRRGDEQFF. Here the CDR3 DNA reads TGTGCCAGTAGTATAAGGCGGGGCGATGAGCAGTTCTTC.

CDR3 amino acids: CASRTADSWYGYTF. The CDR3 DNA reads TGTGCCAGCAGGACCGCCGACAGCTGGTATGGCTACACCTTC. The chain carries TRBV6-5 and TRBJ1-2, with TRBD1 as a possible D gene (5 bases). This CDR3 contains 14 residues. V gave up 6 bases and J gave up 5 bases, with 16 bases separating them. The germline gives CDR1 MNHEY, CDR2 SVGAGI.

The CDR3 DNA is TGTGCCAGCAGCCCGACAGGGAGCAGGGCCAACGTCCTGACTTTC. Translation: CASSPTGSRANVLTF. The V call is TRBV7-2, the J call TRBJ2-6; 7 bases line up with TRBD1. The V gene end was trimmed by 5 bases and the J gene end by 5 bases; junction bases not matched to a gene: 6. Germline-derived CDR1 and CDR2 are SGHTA and FQGNSA. The CDR3 spans 15 residues.

The V gene is TRBV19, the J gene TRBJ1-5; D is possibly TRBD1 (6 bases). Germline V gene data show CDR1 as LNHDA and CDR2 as SQIVND (reference sequence). Deletions cut 4 bases from V and 7 bases from J, with 11 bases between. The CDR3 totals 13 residues. CDR3 coding DNA: TGTGCCAGTAGTAGGGGGCCGGTGCAGCCCCAGCATTTT. It translates to CASSRGPVQPQHF.

The V and J genes are TRBV18 and TRBJ1-5; possibly TRBD1 for D (5 bases). The CDR3 contains 14 residues. Germline CDR1 and CDR2: KGHSH and LQKENI. The germline V and J ends were trimmed by 2 bases and 1 base, with 6 bases remaining between them. CDR3 protein: CASSPAGSNQPQHF. CDR3 bases: TGTGCCAGCTCACCAGCAGGGAGCAATCAGCCCCAGCATTTT.

The J gene is TRBJ1-5, the V gene TRBV2; TRBD1 matches at 9 bases. In germline, CDR1 is SNHLY, CDR2 FYNNEI. The CDR3 is 14 amino acids. With V trimmed by 0 bases and J by 13 bases, 7 bases remained unmatched. The CDR3, as DNA: TGTGCCAGCAGTGAAGCGCTTCGGGACAGGGCACAGCATTTT. This gives the protein CASSEALRDRAQHF. Based on the CDR3 plus reference TRBV2 and TRBJ1-5, the full variable domain is EPEVTQTPSHQVTQMGQEVILRCVPISNHLYFYWYRQILGQKVEFLVSFYNNEISEKSEIFDDQFSVERPDGSNFTLKIRSTKLEDSAMYFCASSEALRDRAQHFGDGTRLSIL.

The count of this clone is one. This sequence joins TRBV4-3 and TRBJ2-5; a possible D gene is TRBD1 (5 bases). Germline V CDR1 and CDR2: LGHNA, YSLEER. V was pared by 0 bases and J by 4 bases, with 12 bases between. The length of the CDR3 is 15 residues. In DNA, the CDR3 is TGCGCCAGCAGCCAAGATTTAGGGGTCCCAGAGACCCAGTACTTC. Amino acid sequence: CASSQDLGVPETQYF.

This CDR3 is CASSQGRTIAYEQYF. CDR3 DNA sequence: TGTGCCAGCAGCCAAGGTAGAACCATCGCCTACGAGCAGTACTTC. The rearrangement joins TRBV3-1 (or the pseudogene TRBV3-2) to TRBJ2-7; D remains unclear. V was pared by 1 base and J by 2 bases, with 12 bases between. CDR3 length equals 15 residues. Germline CDR1 reads LGHDT; CDR2 reads YNNKEL (reference sequence).

As DNA, the CDR3 is TGTGCCAGCAGCTACATCGGCGGGGGGGCGGGGACCCAGTACTTC. Protein sequence: CASSYIGGGAGTQYF. The chain combines TRBV7-2 with TRBJ2-5; 9 nucleotides match TRBD2. With 4 bases clipped from V and 7 bases from J, the junction kept 10 bases outside the gene matches. The CDR3 length is 15 residues. Germline V CDR1 and CDR2: SGHTA, FQGNSA.